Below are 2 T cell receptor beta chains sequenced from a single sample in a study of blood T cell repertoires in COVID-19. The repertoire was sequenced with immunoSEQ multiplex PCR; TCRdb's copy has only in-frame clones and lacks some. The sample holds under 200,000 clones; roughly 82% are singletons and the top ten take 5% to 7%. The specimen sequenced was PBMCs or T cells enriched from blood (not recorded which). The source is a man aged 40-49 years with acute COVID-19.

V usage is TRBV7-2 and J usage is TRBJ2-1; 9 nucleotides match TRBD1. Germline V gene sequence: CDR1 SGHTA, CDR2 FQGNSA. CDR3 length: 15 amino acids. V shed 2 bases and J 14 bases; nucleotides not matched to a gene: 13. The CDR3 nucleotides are TGTGCCAGCAGCTTAAAGGGAACAGGGGGCAGTTACGAGTTCTTC. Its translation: CASSLKGTGGSYEFF.

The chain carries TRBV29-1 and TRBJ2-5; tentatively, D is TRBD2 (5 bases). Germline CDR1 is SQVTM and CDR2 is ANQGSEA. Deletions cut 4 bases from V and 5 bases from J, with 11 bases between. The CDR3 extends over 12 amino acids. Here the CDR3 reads CSVGTSGETQYF. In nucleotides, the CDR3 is TGCAGCGTTGGAACTAGTGGGGAGACCCAGTACTTC.